One and the same sample provided the 20 T cell receptor beta chains below, sequenced in a study of CD8 T cells in Susac syndrome (dated 2019 in TCRdb). Libraries came from the immunoSEQ multiplex PCR assay. RNA was extracted using the RNeasy kit, and about 0.45 to 1 microgram was reverse transcribed with random hexamers. The public reads were reprocessed in TCRdb via fastp at Q25 and MiXCR, keeping in-frame beta chains. CDR3 protein duplicates are merged, each entry listing the most common genes and DNA. In this sample the table shows 130,000 to 150,000 distinct CDR3 sequences, under 97% of which occur a single time. The ten largest clones add up to 0.065% to 0.095% of the sample. The sample taken for sequencing was CD4+ T cells from PBMCs. The receptors were gathered from a human donor with Susac syndrome.

The chain has TRBV6-4 and TRBJ1-1; D is possibly TRBD1 (6 bases). In germline, CDR1 is MRHNA, CDR2 SNTAGT. Trimming removed 6 bases from V and 3 bases from J, with 14 bases in between. The CDR3 extends over 14 amino acids. The CDR3 region is CASRVGQRYTEAFF. CDR3 DNA: TGTGCCAGCAGGGTCGGACAGCGCTACACTGAAGCTTTCTTT.

J is TRBJ1-2 and V is TRBV7-2; possible D gene TRBD1, 5 bases. Per germline, CDR1 SGHTA and CDR2 FQGNSA. Trimming pared 5 bases from V and 5 bases from J, leaving 21 bases between. The CDR3 is 16 amino acids. The CDR3 nucleotides read TGTGCCAGCAGCCCTACGGGGAGGGCGGGGGGATATGGCTACACCTTC. It specifies CASSPTGRAGGYGYTF.

This clonotype was observed once. This chain connects TRBV4-2 to TRBJ1-1; 11 nucleotides line up with TRBD1. V was clipped by 0 bases and J by 5 bases; unmatched bases: 5. Germline V CDR1 and CDR2: LGHNA, YNFKEQ. The CDR3 contains 16 residues. The CDR3 DNA follows: TGTGCCAGCAGCCAAGATCTGGGACAGGGGGGGACTGAAGCTTTCTTT. Translating it yields CASSQDLGQGGTEAFF.

The rearrangement uses TRBV6-2 or TRBV6-3 and TRBJ1-5; no firm D call. Per germline, CDR1 MNHEY and CDR2 SVGEGT. V lost 6 bases and J lost 3, with 15 bases in between. This CDR3 spans 15 amino acids. CDR3: CASRPEGRVNQPQHF. CDR3 nucleotide sequence: TGTGCCAGCAGACCCGAGGGCAGAGTCAATCAGCCCCAGCATTTT.

V usage is TRBV20-1 and J usage is TRBJ2-1; TRBD1 aligns across 10 bases. J was trimmed by 3 bases and V by 0 bases; bases with no gene match: 2. CDR1 is DFQATT, CDR2 SNEGSKA, per germline (reference sequence). This CDR3 is 15 amino acids long. The CDR3 protein is CSARDGTGDYNEQFF. The CDR3 DNA sequence: TGCAGTGCTAGAGATGGGACAGGGGACTACAATGAGCAGTTCTTC.

The chain is built from TRBV24-1 and TRBJ2-7; TRBD1 aligns across 7 bases. Germline CDR1 and CDR2: KGHDR and SFDVKD. The length of the CDR3 is 15 residues. Trimming at V came to 8 bases and at J to 3 bases, leaving 12 bases not matched to a gene. CDR3 sequence: CATTTHRGAGYEQYF. The CDR3 bases are TGTGCCACCACCACCCACAGGGGCGCCGGCTACGAGCAGTACTTC.

The chain joins TRBV12-3 or TRBV12-4 to TRBJ2-1; 7 bases are a match to TRBD2. V was pared by 5 bases and J by 2 bases, with 6 bases of the junction left unmatched. The CDR3 is made up of 15 amino acids. CDR3 in amino acids: CASSISGVTYNEQFF. CDR3 DNA: TGTGCCAGCAGTATCAGCGGGGTCACCTACAATGAGCAGTTCTTC.

V is TRBV7-8 and J is TRBJ2-4; a weak D match, TRBD1 (6 bases). V shed 8 bases and J shed 4 bases, with 9 bases lying between them. The CDR3 covers 12 residues. Per the germline V gene, CDR1 is SGHVS and CDR2 is FQNEAQ. As DNA, the CDR3 is TGTGCCAGCCGGGACAAAAAAAACATTCAGTACTTC. Its protein is CASRDKKNIQYF. Full variable domain (remainder filled in from reference TRBV7-8 and TRBJ2-4): GAGVSQSPRYKVAKRGQDVALRCDPISGHVSLFWYQQALGQGPEFLTYFQNEAQLDKSGLPSDRFFAERPEGSVSTLKIQRTQQEDSAVYLCASRDKKNIQYFGAGTRLSVL.

The chain combines TRBV25-1 with TRBJ2-4; D remains ambiguous. The CDR3 totals 15 residues. Germline values: CDR1 MGHDK, CDR2 SYGVNS. V lost 6 bases and J 1 base, leaving 13 bases between the germline ends. CDR3 in DNA: TGTGCCAGCAGGACGGCCCCTGGGGCCAAAAACATTCAGTACTTC. Residues: CASRTAPGAKNIQYF.

The chain uses TRBV20-1 and TRBJ2-7; D is undetermined. V was cut by 1 base and J by 4 bases, with 5 bases left in between. CDR1 is DFQATT, CDR2 SNEGSKA, per germline (reference sequence). The CDR3 runs to 11 residues. This chain's CDR3 is CSARGAYEQYF. The CDR3 DNA is TGCAGTGCTAGAGGGGCGTACGAGCAGTACTTC.

This chain connects TRBV25-1 to TRBJ1-4; D not resolved. This CDR3 has 14 amino acids. Germline assignment: CDR1 MGHDK and CDR2 SYGVNS. V lost 4 bases and J 5 bases, leaving 11 bases between the germline ends. In DNA, the CDR3 is TGTGCCAGCAGTGGGGTCCCCCAAAATGAAAAACTGTTTTTT. Encoded protein: CASSGVPQNEKLFF. Full variable domain (remainder filled in from reference TRBV25-1 and TRBJ1-4): EADIYQTPRYLVIGTGKKITLECSQTMGHDKMYWYQQDPGMELHLIHYSYGVNSTEKGDLSSESTVSRIRTEHFPLTLESARPSHTSQYLCASSGVPQNEKLFFGSGTQLSVL.

The chain is built from TRBV6-1 and TRBJ2-7; 7 bases are a match to TRBD1. The CDR3 has 19 residues. The trim removed 6 bases at V and 5 bases at J, leaving 25 bases unmatched. Looked up from germline, CDR1 is MNHNS and CDR2 is SASEGT. CDR3 region: CASRSGGAAAYREDDEQYF. The DNA for the CDR3 is TGTGCCAGCAGATCAGGGGGAGCAGCCGCTTACCGAGAGGACGACGAGCAGTACTTC.

This rearrangement joins TRBV28 to TRBJ2-7, with D perhaps assigned TRBD1 or TRBD2 (7 bases each). V was cut by 2 bases and J by 3 bases, with 11 bases left in between. From germline, CDR1 is MDHEN and CDR2 SYDVKM. This CDR3 is 14 amino acids long. The CDR3 protein is CASSLTRGGYEQYF. In DNA form, the CDR3 reads TGTGCCAGCAGTTTAACCAGGGGGGGCTACGAGCAGTACTTC.

The chain employs TRBV20-1 and TRBJ1-5; maybe TRBD1 (6 bases). Germline assignment: CDR1 DFQATT and CDR2 SNEGSKA (reference sequence). V lost 3 bases and J lost 8, with 14 bases in between. This CDR3 has 13 amino acids. CDR3 residues: CSASRGGRKPQHF. DNA of the CDR3: TGCAGTGCTAGTCGTGGGGGGCGCAAGCCCCAGCATTTT.

This rearrangement joins TRBV29-1 to TRBJ1-1; D remains unclear. The CDR3 consists of 11 residues. V gave up 7 bases and J gave up 1 base, with 7 bases separating them. CDR1 and CDR2 (germline): SQVTM, ANQGSEA. For the CDR3, the DNA is TGCAGCGATGGGAAGAACACTGAAGCTTTCTTT. Encoded protein: CSDGKNTEAFF.

The V and J genes are TRBV4-1 and TRBJ2-5; either TRBD1 or TRBD2 may fit D (5 bases each). The CDR3 length is 17 residues. V was pared by 1 base and J by 5 bases, with 20 bases between. Germline CDR1 reads MGHRA; CDR2 reads YSYEKL. CDR3 DNA: TGCGCCAGCAGCCAAGTCCAAAATCGGGGCGGAGCGGAGACCCAGTACTTC. Translated: CASSQVQNRGGAETQYF.

V and J are TRBV20-1 and TRBJ2-5; 12 nucleotides match TRBD1. Germline CDR1 DFQATT, CDR2 SNEGSKA (reference sequence). J gave up 5 bases and V 5 bases, and 3 bases lay outside the gene matches. This CDR3 has 13 amino acids. CDR3 DNA: TGCAGTGCTCCGGGACAGGGGGCTGAGACCCAGTACTTC. It specifies CSAPGQGAETQYF.

The genes are TRBV6-2 or TRBV6-3 and TRBJ2-5, with a weak D call TRBD1 (7 bases). Germline lookup yields CDR1 MNHEY and CDR2 SVGEGT. The CDR3 runs 16 residues. The V end lost 2 bases, the J end lost 3 bases, and 16 bases lay between the germline ends. The CDR3 spells CASSYHTAGQKETQYF. The CDR3 DNA follows: TGTGCCAGCAGTTACCACACCGCGGGACAGAAAGAGACCCAGTACTTC.

This chain connects TRBV4-1 to TRBJ1-4; a weak D match, TRBD1 (5 bases). The ends were cut back, 4 bases at V and 2 bases at J, with 11 bases in the middle. The CDR3 has 15 residues. Germline CDR1 and CDR2: MGHRA and YSYEKL. In nucleotides, the CDR3 is TGCGCCAGCAGCCCCCCAGGGACTACTAATGAAAAACTGTTTTTT. Translated: CASSPPGTTNEKLFF.

This chain links TRBV4-1 with TRBJ2-2, with TRBD1 matching over 10 bases. Per germline, CDR1 MGHRA and CDR2 YSYEKL. V was clipped by 0 bases and J by 7 bases; unmatched bases: 8. The CDR3 runs 17 residues. The CDR3 protein is CASSQDARQGAGGELFF. Written as DNA, the CDR3 is TGCGCCAGCAGCCAAGACGCAAGACAGGGGGCCGGCGGGGAGCTGTTTTTT.